Following are 17 T cell receptor beta chains from one sample sequenced in a study of blood T cells in healthy people across ages. Together with a sample-barcoded 5' primer, a J-beta primer mix was included in a second PCR lasting about 6 to 11 cycles. MiXCR was run by TCRdb on the 5' RACE reads, yielding one entry per CDR3 protein. Of fewer than 1.5 million distinct CDR3 sequences listed, approximately 38% are singletons. The sample was blood. The receptors shown here come from a woman aged 18-35 years in good health.

V usage is TRBV7-2 and J usage is TRBJ1-1, with a weak D call TRBD1 (6 bases). V lost 9 bases, J lost 5 bases, and 22 bases lay in between. Germline CDR1 SGHTA, CDR2 FQGNSA. The CDR3 consists of 15 residues. The CDR3 loop reads CASSTTAPGVTEAFF. CDR3 DNA: TGTGCCAGTTCGACGACAGCCCCAGGGGTGACTGAAGCTTTCTTT.

The chain joins TRBV29-1 to TRBJ2-1; 11 bases map to TRBD2. The CDR3 has 14 residues. Germline CDR1 SQVTM, CDR2 ANQGSEA. J was trimmed by 9 bases and V by 3 bases; bases with no gene match: 7. The CDR3 DNA is TGCAGCGTTGATCCTAGCGGGGGGTGGGGTGAGCAGTTCTTC. Residues: CSVDPSGGWGEQFF.

The chain recombines TRBV28 with TRBJ2-3; the D gene could be TRBD1 or TRBD2 (5 bases each). Germline lookup yields CDR1 MDHEN and CDR2 SYDVKM. V lost 5 bases and J 1 base, leaving 10 bases between the germline ends. The CDR3 consists of 14 residues. The chain's CDR3 is CASSAGDRTDTQYF. The DNA of the CDR3 is TGTGCCAGCAGTGCCGGGGACCGCACAGATACGCAGTATTTT.

The sample holds a few counts of this clonotype. This rearrangement joins TRBV20-1 to TRBJ2-1; 15 bases are a match to TRBD2. Trimming cost V 0 bases and J 7 bases; bases outside gene matches: 13. This CDR3 is 19 amino acids long. CDR1 and CDR2 (germline): DFQATT, SNEGSKA (reference sequence). The CDR3: CSARDGRGLAGGLGNEQFF. CDR3 nucleotides: TGCAGTGCTAGAGATGGCCGGGGACTAGCGGGAGGCCTCGGGAATGAGCAGTTCTTC.

This clonotype was seen a few times. V and J are TRBV2 and TRBJ1-5; 8 nucleotides line up with TRBD1. Trimming removed 6 bases from V and 2 bases from J; junction bases left unmatched: 6. Germline CDR1 SNHLY, CDR2 FYNNEI. This CDR3 is 15 amino acids long. CDR3 residues: CASSMDRVGNQPQHF. DNA for the CDR3: TGTGCCAGCAGCATGGACAGGGTCGGCAATCAGCCCCAGCATTTT.

This clonotype was observed a few times. The chain has TRBV10-2 and TRBJ1-5, with 8 bases fitting TRBD1. Germline V CDR1 and CDR2: WSHSY, SAAADI. With 8 bases clipped from V and 11 bases from J, the junction kept 8 bases outside the gene matches. The CDR3 is 12 amino acids. The CDR3 here is CASGQGLSAQHF. The CDR3 bases are TGCGCCAGCGGACAGGGCCTATCGGCCCAGCATTTT.

V gene TRBV20-1 combines with J gene TRBJ2-7; 7 nucleotides align to TRBD1. After removal of 4 bases from V and 4 bases from J, the junction contained 7 bases not matched to a gene. Germline V gene data show CDR1 as DFQATT and CDR2 as SNEGSKA (reference sequence). The CDR3 runs 13 residues. Written as DNA, the CDR3 is TGCAGTGCTAAAGAGGGGGCCAGGTACGAGCAGTACTTC. This encodes CSAKEGARYEQYF.

This clonotype has only a few counts. The rearrangement links TRBV20-1 to TRBJ2-7; D might be TRBD2 (5 bases). Germline-derived CDR1 and CDR2 are DFQATT and SNEGSKA (reference sequence). Trimming stripped 3 bases from V and 1 base from J, with 13 bases between. The CDR3 runs to 14 residues. CDR3 nucleotide sequence: TGCAGTGCTAGTTTCGGGGTAGGATCCTACGAGCAGTACTTC. Translated, it gives CSASFGVGSYEQYF.

This chain uses TRBV12-3 or TRBV12-4 with TRBJ2-1; TRBD2 aligns across 12 bases. The J segment lost 3 bases and the V segment lost 7 bases, leaving 7 bases of the junction unmatched. This CDR3 has 16 amino acids. CDR3 bases: TGTGCCAGCACCCCACTAGCGGGAGGTCTCTACAATGAGCAGTTCTTC. Translation gives CASTPLAGGLYNEQFF.

This chain connects TRBV12-3 or TRBV12-4 to TRBJ2-4; 10 positions agree with TRBD2. The ends lost 3 bases at V and 0 bases at J; junction bases unmatched: 8. This CDR3 region has 18 residues. CDR3 bases: TGTGCCAGCAGTTTGCCCCGGACTAGCGGATTAGCCAAAAACATTCAGTACTTC. Protein sequence: CASSLPRTSGLAKNIQYF.

This clonotype occurred once. This chain joins TRBV5-5 and TRBJ1-1; no reliable D call. The CDR3 covers 16 residues. Germline V CDR1 and CDR2: SGHKS, YYEKEE (reference sequence). Trimming cost V 4 bases and J 4 bases, with 20 bases left between them. In DNA, the CDR3 is TGTGCCAGCAGCCCCATGAGTAGTGTTTCGGGCACTGAAGCTTTCTTT. It is translated as CASSPMSSVSGTEAFF.

This chain joins TRBV20-1 and TRBJ2-7, with 13 bases aligning to TRBD2. The V and J ends lost 6 bases and 1 base, in that order; junction bases with no gene match: 12. CDR3 length equals 17 residues. The germline V gene has CDR1 DFQATT and CDR2 SNEGSKA (reference sequence). Written as DNA, the CDR3 is TGCAGTGCAAGGGACCCTGGGACTAGCGGGACGTCCTACGAGCAGTACTTC. The encoded protein is CSARDPGTSGTSYEQYF.

The V call is TRBV15, the J call TRBJ2-2; no reliable D call. CDR3 length: 13 amino acids. Between the trimmed V and J ends, which lost 5 bases and 9 bases, there was a span of 13 bases. Germline V gives CDR1 LNHNV, CDR2 YYDKDF (reference sequence). For the CDR3, the DNA is TGTGCCACCAGCGGTAGTCTAGAGTGGGAGCTGTTTTTT. As protein: CATSGSLEWELFF.

Comment on this clonotype: The junction and the germline gene differ at one end; a read error may be behind it. The genes are TRBV27 and TRBJ1-2; D gene unclear. CDR3 length equals 14 residues. CDR1 and CDR2 from the germline V gene are MNHEY and SMNVEV (reference sequence). The CDR3 coding sequence is TGTGCCAGCAGTGTATCTGTCACCCTCTATGGCTACACCTTC. Translation: CASSVSVTLYGYTF.

This clonotype has only a few counts. V usage is TRBV20-1 and J usage is TRBJ2-1; 8 bases are shared with TRBD2. Germline V lookup: CDR1 DFQATT, CDR2 SNEGSKA (reference sequence). The CDR3 has 15 residues. The J segment lost 8 bases and the V segment lost 6 bases, leaving 15 bases of the junction unmatched. The CDR3 region is CSAPRTGGFIDEQFF. The CDR3 DNA sequence: TGCAGTGCCCCCCGGACGGGAGGGTTTATCGATGAGCAGTTCTTC.

This clonotype was found a few times. V usage is TRBV7-2 and J usage is TRBJ2-5; tentative D call: TRBD1 (6 bases). Germline CDR1 reads SGHTA; CDR2 reads FQGNSA. This CDR3 has 15 amino acids. V gave up 5 bases and J gave up 5 bases, with 18 bases separating them. CDR3 coding DNA: TGTGCCAGCAGCGACGGTGGCAGGGGCTCTGAGACCCAGTACTTC. Translated: CASSDGGRGSETQYF.

This clonotype was detected a few times. The gene calls are TRBV20-1 and TRBJ2-1; TRBD2 agrees at 10 bases. V lost 5 bases and J lost 9; bases outside the gene matches: 13. CDR1 and CDR2 from the germline V gene are DFQATT and SNEGSKA (reference sequence). This CDR3 comprises 15 residues. The CDR3 region has the DNA TGCAGTGCTGGGGAGGAGCTAGCGGGGGTAGGTGAGCAGTTCTTC. This encodes CSAGEELAGVGEQFF.